These 2 T cell receptor beta chains were all obtained from the same sample, sequenced in a study of blood T cell repertoires in COVID-19. Data came from immunoSEQ multiplex PCR; TCRdb stores just in-frame clones and leaves some out. The sample has a few hundred thousand clones; about nine tenths are singletons. Material: peripheral blood. The receptor source for this set is a middle-aged man who had recovered from COVID-19.

This clone occurred a few times. The V and J genes are TRBV11-2 and TRBJ2-3; 11 bases match TRBD1. The CDR3 sequence is 17 residues long. V lost 5 bases and J lost 4; bases outside the gene matches: 11. Germline values: CDR1 SGHAT, CDR2 FQNNGV. CDR3 sequence: CASSAQLGQGDADTQYF. In DNA form, the CDR3 reads TGTGCCAGCAGCGCCCAGCTGGGACAGGGGGATGCAGATACGCAGTATTTT.

The chain is built from TRBV6-5 and TRBJ2-1, with D unclear. CDR3 size: 11 residues. Germline V gene sequence: CDR1 MNHEY, CDR2 SVGAGI. V was clipped by 6 bases and J by 6 bases, with 6 bases between them. CDR3 coding DNA: TGTGCCAGCAGCCAATCCAATGAGCAGTTCTTC. Amino acids: CASSQSNEQFF.